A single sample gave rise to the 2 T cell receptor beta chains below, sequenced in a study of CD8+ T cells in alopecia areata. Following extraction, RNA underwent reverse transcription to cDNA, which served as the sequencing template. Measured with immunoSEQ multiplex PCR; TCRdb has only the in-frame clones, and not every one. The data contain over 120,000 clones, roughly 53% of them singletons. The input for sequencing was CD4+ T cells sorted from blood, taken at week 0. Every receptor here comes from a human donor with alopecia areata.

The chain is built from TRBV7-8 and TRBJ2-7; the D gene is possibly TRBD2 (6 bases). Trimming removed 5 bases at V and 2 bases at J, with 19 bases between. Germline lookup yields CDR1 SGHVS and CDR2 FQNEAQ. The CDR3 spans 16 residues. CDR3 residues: CASSPMGGKRTYEQYF. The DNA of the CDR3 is TGTGCCAGCAGCCCAATGGGCGGGAAAAGGACCTACGAGCAGTACTTC.

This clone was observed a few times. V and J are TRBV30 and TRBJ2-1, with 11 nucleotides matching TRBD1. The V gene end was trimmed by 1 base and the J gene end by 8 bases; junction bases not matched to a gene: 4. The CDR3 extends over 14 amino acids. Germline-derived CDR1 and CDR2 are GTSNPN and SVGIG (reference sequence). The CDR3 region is CAWSAGQGADEQFF. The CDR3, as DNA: TGTGCCTGGAGTGCCGGACAGGGGGCGGATGAGCAGTTCTTC.